These T cell receptor beta chains were read from a single sample in a study of low-dose radiotherapy and immunotherapy resistance in tumors. A single record per CDR3 protein comes from TCRdb applying MiXCR to the reads. This table holds 59,000 or so distinct CDR3 sequences, approximately 25% found once. Sequencing used PBMCs, obtained before treatment. The receptors shown here come from a male donor with rectosigmoid adenocarcinoma. Both conserved end residues are part of each CDR3. D genes are given only for firm matches. Rows give clone size only sometimes, using once, few, many, or a class for an expanded clone.

v_call	j_call	d_call	clone_size	cdr3_aa	cdr3_nt
TRBV9	TRBJ1-5	-	few	CASSPIGGGNQPQHF	TGTGCCAGCAGCCCAATCGGTGGGGGTAATCAGCCCCAGCATTTT
TRBV7-2	TRBJ1-1	-	many	CASSLVAGRGTEAFF	TGTGCCAGCAGCTTAGTAGCAGGGAGAGGGACTGAAGCTTTCTTT
TRBV3-1	TRBJ2-7	TRBD2	medium-sized	CASSQGLAGYEQYF	TGTGCCAGCAGCCAAGGACTAGCTGGGTACGAGCAGTACTTC
TRBV28	TRBJ1-4	TRBD1	many	CASSTGTGAEKLFF	TGTGCCAGCAGTACCGGGACAGGGGCTGAAAAACTGTTTTTT
TRBV30	TRBJ2-5	-	many	CAWSPVQETQYF	TGTGCCTGGAGTCCGGTGCAAGAGACCCAGTACTTC
TRBV15	TRBJ2-3	-	many	CATSRDREGWNTQYF	TGTGCCACCAGCAGAGATCGTGAAGGGTGGAATACGCAGTATTTT
TRBV4-1	TRBJ1-5	-	many	CASSPRGGTVSNQPQHF	TGCGCCAGCAGCCCCAGGGGAGGAACGGTTAGCAATCAGCCCCAGCATTTT
TRBV12-3/TRBV12-4	TRBJ2-5	-	many	CASGPSDQETQYF	TGTGCCAGCGGACCTAGCGACCAAGAGACCCAGTACTTC
TRBV7-2	TRBJ1-4	-	many	CASSSPGGYEKLFF	TGTGCCAGCAGCTCCCCTGGGGGGTATGAAAAACTGTTTTTT
TRBV3-1	TRBJ2-5	-	many	CASNLGIEETQYF	TGTGCCAGCAACCTGGGGATAGAGGAGACCCAGTACTTC
TRBV10-2	TRBJ1-6	TRBD1	many	CASRQGSAGSPLHF	TGCGCCAGCAGACAGGGGTCGGCAGGTTCACCCCTCCACTTT
TRBV29-1	TRBJ2-1	TRBD1	large	CSVEDPRDSEFYNEQFF	TGCAGCGTTGAAGACCCCAGGGACAGTGAATTCTACAATGAGCAGTTCTTC
TRBV28	TRBJ2-3	TRBD1	many	CASSSGQGVTDTQYF	TGTGCCAGCAGTTCGGGACAGGGAGTAACAGATACGCAGTATTTT
TRBV6-2/TRBV6-3	TRBJ2-2	-	-	CASHNRAGELFF	TGTGCCAGCCATAACCGGGCCGGGGAGCTGTTTTTT
TRBV30	TRBJ1-6	-	few	CAWRPLQTPYNSPLHF	TGTGCCTGGAGACCTTTACAGACACCGTATAATTCACCCCTCCACTTT
TRBV28	TRBJ2-3	TRBD2	many	CASSLGTSGRITDTQYF	TGTGCCAGCAGTTTGGGGACTAGCGGGAGGATTACAGATACGCAGTATTTT
TRBV4-3	TRBJ2-7	-	once	CASSQLLGKSGSYEQYF	TGCGCCAGCAGCCAACTCCTCGGTAAGAGTGGATCCTACGAGCAGTACTTC
TRBV10-3	TRBJ1-2	TRBD1	-	CAISDEGQGPGYTF	TGTGCCATCAGTGACGAAGGACAGGGGCCTGGCTACACCTTC
TRBV28	TRBJ2-1	TRBD1	few	CASSRTGAYNEQFF	TGTGCCAGCAGTAGGACAGGGGCCTACAATGAGCAGTTCTTC
TRBV7-2	TRBJ2-5	-	many	CASSLGGQGQETQYF	TGTGCCAGCAGCTTAGGGGGTCAGGGCCAAGAGACCCAGTACTTC
TRBV4-1	TRBJ2-5	-	medium-sized	CASSQVRAPESPTQYF	TGCGCCAGCAGCCAAGTTCGGGCCCCCGAGTCCCCGACCCAGTACTTC
TRBV5-1	TRBJ1-1	-	hyperexpanded	CASSQVDGESTEAFF	TGTGCCAGCAGCCAAGTAGACGGAGAGAGCACTGAAGCTTTCTTT
TRBV2	TRBJ2-7	-	many	CASSEVAYEQYF	TGTGCCAGCAGTGAAGTTGCGTACGAGCAGTACTTC
TRBV10-3	TRBJ2-7	TRBD1	many	CAISGQGEQYF	TGTGCCATCAGTGGACAGGGCGAGCAGTACTTC
TRBV4-2	TRBJ2-2	-	many	CASSALGAGGELFF	TGTGCCAGCAGCGCATTGGGGGCCGGCGGGGAGCTGTTTTTT
TRBV28	TRBJ2-1	-	once	CASSLLGAEQFF	TGTGCCAGCAGTTTACTAGGGGCTGAGCAGTTCTTC
TRBV7-9	TRBJ2-3	-	many	CASSLASDTQYF	TGTGCCAGCAGCTTGGCGTCAGATACGCAGTATTTT
TRBV9	TRBJ2-2	-	many	CASSVDGFTGELFF	TGTGCCAGCAGCGTAGATGGGTTCACCGGGGAGCTGTTTTTT
TRBV14	TRBJ2-5	-	many	CASSTQTGTLGETQYF	TGTGCCAGCAGCACCCAAACGGGGACTCTGGGAGAGACCCAGTACTTC
TRBV27	TRBJ1-5	-	few	CASKTGRNQPQHF	TGTGCCAGCAAGACCGGTCGGAATCAGCCCCAGCATTTT
TRBV20-1	TRBJ2-3	TRBD2	many	CSAWTSGSVADTQYF	TGCAGTGCATGGACTAGCGGGAGTGTCGCAGATACGCAGTATTTT
TRBV28	TRBJ2-2	-	-	CASIGGSTANTGELFF	TGTGCCAGCATCGGAGGTAGTACCGCGAACACCGGGGAGCTGTTTTTT
TRBV9	TRBJ2-1	TRBD1	-	CASSGPLGGQGKDNEQFF	TGTGCCAGCAGCGGACCCCTTGGTGGACAGGGAAAAGACAATGAGCAGTTCTTC
TRBV7-2	TRBJ2-3	TRBD2	few	CASSLVVSGGGDTQYF	TGTGCCAGCAGCTTAGTAGTTAGCGGGGGGGGAGATACGCAGTATTTT
TRBV3-1	TRBJ2-1	TRBD2	few	CASSQAPSGYNEQFF	TGTGCCAGCAGCCAAGCGCCTAGCGGGTACAATGAGCAGTTCTTC
TRBV7-2	TRBJ1-1	-	many	CASSPSGREAFF	TGTGCCAGCAGCCCCTCGGGAAGGGAAGCTTTCTTT
TRBV28	TRBJ1-1	-	many	CASIGNTEAFF	TGTGCCAGCATTGGGAACACTGAAGCTTTCTTT
TRBV20-1	TRBJ2-3	TRBD2	-	CSARSTSGASDTQYF	TGCAGTGCTAGATCGACTAGCGGGGCATCAGATACGCAGTATTTT
TRBV5-5	TRBJ1-1	-	many	CASSLAWGATEAFF	TGTGCCAGCAGCTTGGCCTGGGGGGCCACTGAAGCTTTCTTT
TRBV7-9	TRBJ1-5	-	many	CASSRDIPGSNQPQHF	TGTGCCAGCAGCCGGGATATCCCAGGTAGCAATCAGCCCCAGCATTTT